These 11 T cell receptor beta chains originate from one sample sequenced in a study of T-cell reconstitution after alpha-beta-depleted transplantation in children. TCRbeta library preparation incorporated unique molecular identifiers. From the PCR reads, TCRdb called clonotypes with MiXCR, one entry per CDR3 protein. The table shows around 140,000 distinct CDR3 sequences, with more than 8% occurring only once. The sequences come from PBMCs, mostly from graft donor cells, collected 180 days after TCRalphabeta/CD19-depleted stem cell transplant. The source of these receptors is a female patient aged 2-10 years who had a stem cell transplant for congenital amegakaryocytic thrombocytopenia, so the T cells may come from the graft donor.

This clonotype has at least ten counts. The V and J genes are TRBV18 and TRBJ2-7; D assignment may be TRBD1 or TRBD2 (5 bases each). Trimming removed 1 base from V and 5 bases from J, with 18 bases in between. Per germline, CDR1 KGHSH and CDR2 LQKENI. This CDR3 contains 16 residues. The CDR3 spells CASSPRFGDVGHEQYF. CDR3 bases: TGTGCCAGCTCACCACGGTTCGGGGACGTTGGCCACGAGCAGTACTTC.

The sample holds a few counts of this clonotype. The rearrangement links TRBV10-3 to TRBJ1-3; 8 nucleotides line up with TRBD1. Germline V gene sequence: CDR1 ENHRY, CDR2 SYGVKD. This CDR3 has 14 amino acids. V was clipped by 6 bases and J by 4 bases; unmatched bases: 5. The CDR3 DNA reads as TGTGCCATCAGCCAACAGGGGGTGGGAAACACCATATATTTT. This translates into CAISQQGVGNTIYF.

This clonotype has at least ten counts. V and J are TRBV29-1 and TRBJ2-2; D remains unclear. The CDR3 contains 11 residues. CDR1 and CDR2 (germline): SQVTM, ANQGSEA. Trimming took 7 bases from V and 7 from J, leaving 10 bases between them. The CDR3 DNA reads TGCAGCGCTAGACTGGGCGGGGAGCTGTTTTTT. Protein: CSARLGGELFF.

Many counts were recorded for this clonotype. The CDR3 DNA is TGCGCCAGCAGCCAAGATTGGGAAAGAGGGGCGGGTGGGCAGTTCTTC. Translated: CASSQDWERGAGGQFF. The V gene is TRBV4-3, the J gene TRBJ2-1, with D possibly called TRBD1 or TRBD2 (5 bases each). The CDR3 spans 16 residues. V lost 0 bases, J lost 12 bases, and 21 bases lay in between. Germline loops: CDR1 LGHNA, CDR2 YSLEER.

The chain employs TRBV6-5 and TRBJ1-3; D is possibly TRBD1 (5 bases). Trimming left V 4 bases short and J 2 bases short, with 9 bases between. This CDR3 comprises 14 residues. Germline lookup yields CDR1 MNHEY and CDR2 SVGAGI. In DNA, the CDR3 is TGTGCCAGCAGTTCTCAAGGGGCTGGAAACACCATATATTTT. Protein: CASSSQGAGNTIYF.

With regard to this clonotype: Its ends do not fully match the called genes, so a read error is possible. The chain couples TRBV20-1 to TRBJ1-5; TRBD1 might be the D (6 bases). Looked up from germline, CDR1 is DFQATT and CDR2 is SNEGSKA (reference sequence). The CDR3 has 16 residues. Here the CDR3 DNA reads TGCAGTGCTACCACAGGGCGGTCGTTACGCAATCCGCCCCAGCATTTT. It is translated as CSATTGRSLRNPPQHF.

This clonotype has just a few counts. The chain joins TRBV13 to TRBJ2-1; tentatively, D is TRBD2 (6 bases). The CDR3 totals 15 residues. CDR1 and CDR2 from the germline V gene are PRHDT and FYEKMQ (reference sequence). Trimming left V 5 bases short and J 1 base short, with 12 bases between. The CDR3 spells CASSLPSGSYNEQFF. The DNA for the CDR3 is TGTGCCAGCAGCCTACCAAGCGGGTCCTACAATGAGCAGTTCTTC.

This rearrangement joins TRBV28 to TRBJ1-5; D is unresolved. Between the trimmed V and J ends, which lost 3 bases and 0 bases, there was a span of 12 bases. The germline CDR1 and CDR2 sequences are MDHEN and SYDVKM. The length of the CDR3 is 16 residues. CDR3 sequence (DNA): TGTGCCAGCAGTTTGGGTGTATCCTATAGCAATCAGCCCCAGCATTTT. Its translation: CASSLGVSYSNQPQHF.

This clonotype was detected a few times. V is TRBV5-1 and J is TRBJ2-1, with 7 bases identical to TRBD2. Losses at the gene ends were 4 bases for V and 6 bases for J; bases not matched to a gene: 10. This CDR3 is 15 amino acids long. Per the germline V gene, CDR1 is SGHRS and CDR2 is YFSETQ. CDR3 loop: CASSQGLGGFNEQFF. The CDR3 DNA is TGCGCCAGCAGCCAGGGACTCGGGGGGTTCAATGAGCAGTTCTTC.

Ten or more counts support this clonotype. This chain links TRBV12-3 or TRBV12-4 with TRBJ1-3; no definite D call. The V end lost 6 bases, the J end lost 0 bases, and 9 bases lay between the germline ends. The CDR3 has 14 residues. CDR3 sequence: CASRWDASGNTIYF. The CDR3 nucleotides read TGTGCCAGCAGATGGGATGCCTCTGGAAACACCATATATTTT.

This clonotype came up a few times. V gene TRBV7-8 combines with J gene TRBJ2-1; 12 nucleotides align to TRBD2. The CDR3 loop spans 17 amino acids. V lost 0 bases to trimming and J lost 9 bases; unmatched junction nucleotides: 9. Germline V gene sequence: CDR1 SGHVS, CDR2 FQNEAQ. The CDR3 DNA sequence: TGTGCCAGCAGCTTAGCGGGTATGCTAGCGGGGGGGCTTGAGCAGTTCTTC. Its protein is CASSLAGMLAGGLEQFF.